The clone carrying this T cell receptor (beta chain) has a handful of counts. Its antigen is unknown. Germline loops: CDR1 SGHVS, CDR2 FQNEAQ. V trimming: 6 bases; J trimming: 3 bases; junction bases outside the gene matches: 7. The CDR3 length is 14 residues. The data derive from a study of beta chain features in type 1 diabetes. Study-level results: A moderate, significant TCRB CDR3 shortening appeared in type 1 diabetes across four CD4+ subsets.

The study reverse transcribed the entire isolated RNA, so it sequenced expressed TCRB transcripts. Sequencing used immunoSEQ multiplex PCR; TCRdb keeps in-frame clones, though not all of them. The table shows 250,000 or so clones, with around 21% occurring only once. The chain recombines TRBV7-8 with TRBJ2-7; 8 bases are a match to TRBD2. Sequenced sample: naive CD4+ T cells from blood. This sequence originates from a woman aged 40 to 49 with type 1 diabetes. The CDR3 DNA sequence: TGTGCCAGCAGGCGGGGGGTCACTGACTACGAGCAGTACTTC. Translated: CASRRGVTDYEQYF.